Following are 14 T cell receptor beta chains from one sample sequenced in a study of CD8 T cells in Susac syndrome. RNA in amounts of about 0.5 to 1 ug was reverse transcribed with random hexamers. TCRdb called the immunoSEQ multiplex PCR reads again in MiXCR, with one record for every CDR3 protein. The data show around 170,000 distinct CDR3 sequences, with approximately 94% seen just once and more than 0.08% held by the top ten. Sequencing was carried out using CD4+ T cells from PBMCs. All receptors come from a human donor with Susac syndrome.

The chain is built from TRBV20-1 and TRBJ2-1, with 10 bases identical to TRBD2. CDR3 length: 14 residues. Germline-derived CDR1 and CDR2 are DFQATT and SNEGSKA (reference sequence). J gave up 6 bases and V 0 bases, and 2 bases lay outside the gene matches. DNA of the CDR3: TGCAGTGCTAGAGAGCCTAGCGGGAGCAATGAGCAGTTCTTC. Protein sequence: CSAREPSGSNEQFF.

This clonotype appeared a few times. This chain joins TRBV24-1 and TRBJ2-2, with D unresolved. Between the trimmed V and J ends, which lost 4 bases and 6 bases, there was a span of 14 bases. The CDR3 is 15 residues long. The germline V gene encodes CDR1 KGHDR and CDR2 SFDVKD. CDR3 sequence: CATSDPHLGPGELFF. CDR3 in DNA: TGTGCCACCAGTGACCCCCATCTAGGTCCCGGGGAGCTGTTTTTT.

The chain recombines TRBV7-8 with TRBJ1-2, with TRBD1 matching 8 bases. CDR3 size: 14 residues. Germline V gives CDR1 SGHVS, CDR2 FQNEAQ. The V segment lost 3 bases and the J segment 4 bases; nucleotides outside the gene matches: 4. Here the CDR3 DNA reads TGTGCCAGCAGCTTCGGACAGGGCCTCTATGGCTACACCTTC. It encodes CASSFGQGLYGYTF.

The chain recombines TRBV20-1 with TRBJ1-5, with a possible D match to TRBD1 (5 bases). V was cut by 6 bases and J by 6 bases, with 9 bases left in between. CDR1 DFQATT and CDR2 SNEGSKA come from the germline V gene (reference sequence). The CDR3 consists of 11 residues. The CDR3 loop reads CSAGTTQPQHF. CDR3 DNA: TGCAGTGCCGGGACGACTCAGCCCCAGCATTTT.

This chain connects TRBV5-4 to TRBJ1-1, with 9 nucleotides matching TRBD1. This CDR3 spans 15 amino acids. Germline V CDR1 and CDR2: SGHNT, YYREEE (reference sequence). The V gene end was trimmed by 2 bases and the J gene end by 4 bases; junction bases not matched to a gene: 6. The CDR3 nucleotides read TGTGCCAGCAGCTTTTCCGGGACAGGGTCCACTGAAGCTTTCTTT. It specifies CASSFSGTGSTEAFF.

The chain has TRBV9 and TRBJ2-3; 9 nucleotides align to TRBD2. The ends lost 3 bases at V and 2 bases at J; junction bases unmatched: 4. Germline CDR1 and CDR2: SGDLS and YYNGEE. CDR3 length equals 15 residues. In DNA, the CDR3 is TGTGCCAGCAGCGCGACTAGCGGTAACACAGATACGCAGTATTTT. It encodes CASSATSGNTDTQYF.

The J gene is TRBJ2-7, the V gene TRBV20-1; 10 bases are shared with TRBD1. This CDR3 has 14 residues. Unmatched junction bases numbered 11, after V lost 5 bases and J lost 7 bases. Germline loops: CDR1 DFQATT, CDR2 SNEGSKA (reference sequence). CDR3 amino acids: CSALLTGGGLEQYF. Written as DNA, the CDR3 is TGCAGTGCTCTCCTGACAGGGGGCGGATTAGAGCAGTACTTC.

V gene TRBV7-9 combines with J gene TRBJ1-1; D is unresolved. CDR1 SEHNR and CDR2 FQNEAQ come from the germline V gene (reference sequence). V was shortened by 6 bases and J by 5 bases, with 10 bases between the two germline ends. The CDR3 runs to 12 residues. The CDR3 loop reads CASRAHVTEAFF. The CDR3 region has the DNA TGTGCCAGCAGGGCGCATGTGACTGAAGCTTTCTTT.

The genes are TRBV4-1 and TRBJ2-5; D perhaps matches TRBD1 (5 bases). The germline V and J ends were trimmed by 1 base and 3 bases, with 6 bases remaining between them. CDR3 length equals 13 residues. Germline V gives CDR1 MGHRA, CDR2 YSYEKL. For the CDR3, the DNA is TGCGCCAGCAGCCAAGTAGGGGAAGAGACCCAGTACTTC. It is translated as CASSQVGEETQYF.

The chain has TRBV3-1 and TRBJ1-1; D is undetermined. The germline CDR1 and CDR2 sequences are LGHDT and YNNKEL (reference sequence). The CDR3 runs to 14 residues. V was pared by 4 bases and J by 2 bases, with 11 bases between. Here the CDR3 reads CASSLPQRNTEAFF. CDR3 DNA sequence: TGTGCCAGCAGCCTACCACAAAGAAACACTGAAGCTTTCTTT.

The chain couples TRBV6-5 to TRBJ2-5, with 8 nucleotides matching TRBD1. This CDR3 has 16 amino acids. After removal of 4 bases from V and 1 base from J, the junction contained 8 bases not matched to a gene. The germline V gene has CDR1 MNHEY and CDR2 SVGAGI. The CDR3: CASSSSQGAPQETQYF. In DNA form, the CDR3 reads TGTGCCAGCAGTTCGTCTCAGGGGGCCCCCCAAGAGACCCAGTACTTC.

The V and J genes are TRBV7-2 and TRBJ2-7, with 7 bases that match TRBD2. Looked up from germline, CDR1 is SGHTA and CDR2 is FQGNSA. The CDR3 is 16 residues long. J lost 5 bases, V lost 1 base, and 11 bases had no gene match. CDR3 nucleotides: TGTGCCAGCAGCTTAGTAACTAGCGTTAGGTCACACGAGCAGTACTTC. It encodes CASSLVTSVRSHEQYF.

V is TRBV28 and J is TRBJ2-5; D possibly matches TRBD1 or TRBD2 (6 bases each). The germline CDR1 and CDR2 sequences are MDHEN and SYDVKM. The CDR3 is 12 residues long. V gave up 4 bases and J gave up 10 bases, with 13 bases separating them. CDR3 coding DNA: TGTGCCAGCAGTTGGGGAGAGGGGGGCCAGTACTTC. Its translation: CASSWGEGGQYF.

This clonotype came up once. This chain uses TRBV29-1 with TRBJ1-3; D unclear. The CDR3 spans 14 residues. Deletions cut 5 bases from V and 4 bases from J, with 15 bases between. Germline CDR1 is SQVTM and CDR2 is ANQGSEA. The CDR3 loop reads CSVLPGSFGNTIYF. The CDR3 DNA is TGCAGCGTTCTCCCGGGAAGCTTCGGAAACACCATATATTTT. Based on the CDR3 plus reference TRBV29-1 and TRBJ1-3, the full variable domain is SAVISQKPSRDICQRGTSLTIQCQVDSQVTMMFWYRQQPGQSLTLIATANQGSEATYESGFVIDKFPISRPNLTFSTLTVSNMSPEDSSIYLCSVLPGSFGNTIYFGEGSWLTVV.